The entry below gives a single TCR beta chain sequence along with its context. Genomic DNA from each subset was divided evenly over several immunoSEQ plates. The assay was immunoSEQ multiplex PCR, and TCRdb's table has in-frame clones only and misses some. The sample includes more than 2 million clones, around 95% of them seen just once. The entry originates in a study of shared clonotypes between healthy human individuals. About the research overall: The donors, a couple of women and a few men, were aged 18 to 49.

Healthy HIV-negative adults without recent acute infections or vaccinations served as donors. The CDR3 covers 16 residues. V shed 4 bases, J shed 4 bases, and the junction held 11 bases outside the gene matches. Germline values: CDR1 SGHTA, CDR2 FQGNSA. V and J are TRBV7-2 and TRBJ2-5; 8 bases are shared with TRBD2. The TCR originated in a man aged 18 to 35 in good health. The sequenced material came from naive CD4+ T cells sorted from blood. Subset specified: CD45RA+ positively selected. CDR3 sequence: CASSSSLAGGTETQYF. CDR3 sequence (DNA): TGTGCCAGCAGCTCTTCGCTGGCGGGAGGAACAGAGACCCAGTACTTC.